This T cell receptor beta chain comes out of a study of T cell responses to AZD1222 COVID-19 vaccine. V lost 4 bases to trimming and J lost 0 bases, with 14 bases between them. The CDR3 sequence is 16 residues long. Germline CDR1 is SGHAT and CDR2 is FQNNGV. Clones were read by immunoSEQ multiplex PCR, and TCRdb kept only the in-frame ones, dropping some. Here the sample spans roughly 15,000 clones, 80% to 85% being singletons. This receptor was obtained from an adult who received the AZD1222 COVID-19 vaccine. The rearrangement uses TRBV11-2 and TRBJ2-3, with D possibly TRBD2 on 5 matching bases. The sequencing used peripheral blood, collected 28 days after the second AZD1222 dose. This CDR3 is CASSSFGRGSTDTQYF. Written as DNA, the CDR3 is TGTGCCAGCAGCTCCTTCGGGCGAGGGAGCACAGATACGCAGTATTTT.